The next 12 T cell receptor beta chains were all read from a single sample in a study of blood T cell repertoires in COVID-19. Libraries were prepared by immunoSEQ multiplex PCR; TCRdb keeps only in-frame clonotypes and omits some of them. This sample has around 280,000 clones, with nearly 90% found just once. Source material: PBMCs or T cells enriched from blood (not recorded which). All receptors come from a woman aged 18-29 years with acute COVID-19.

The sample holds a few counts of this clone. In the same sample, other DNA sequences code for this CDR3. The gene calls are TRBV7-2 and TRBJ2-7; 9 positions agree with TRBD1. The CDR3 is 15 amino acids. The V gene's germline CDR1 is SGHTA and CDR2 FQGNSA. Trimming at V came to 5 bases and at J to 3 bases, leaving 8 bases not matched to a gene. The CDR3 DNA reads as TGTGCCAGCAGCCCGACGGCGGGACAGGGCTACGAGCAGTACTTC. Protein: CASSPTAGQGYEQYF.

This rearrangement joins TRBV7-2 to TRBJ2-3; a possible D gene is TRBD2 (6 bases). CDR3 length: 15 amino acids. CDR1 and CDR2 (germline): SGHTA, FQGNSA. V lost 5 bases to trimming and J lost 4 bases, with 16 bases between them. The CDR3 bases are TGTGCCAGCAGCCTAGGACTATTCCACGCAGATACGCAGTATTTT. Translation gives CASSLGLFHADTQYF.

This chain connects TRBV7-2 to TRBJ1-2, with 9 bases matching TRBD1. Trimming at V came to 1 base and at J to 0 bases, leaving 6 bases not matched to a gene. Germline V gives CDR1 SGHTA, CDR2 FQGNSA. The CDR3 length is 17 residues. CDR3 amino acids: CASSLEATGGSNYGYTF. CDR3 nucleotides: TGTGCCAGCAGCTTAGAAGCGACAGGGGGATCTAACTATGGCTACACCTTC.

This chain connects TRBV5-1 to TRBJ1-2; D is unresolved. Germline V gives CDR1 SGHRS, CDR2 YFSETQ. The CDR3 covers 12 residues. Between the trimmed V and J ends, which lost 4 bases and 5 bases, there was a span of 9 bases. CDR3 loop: CASSPGRYGYTF. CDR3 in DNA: TGCGCCAGCAGCCCTGGGCGTTATGGCTACACCTTC.

CDR3 sequence reads: CASSVNMNTEAFF. For the CDR3, the DNA is TGTGCCAGCAGCGTAAATATGAACACTGAAGCTTTCTTT. This rearrangement joins TRBV9 to TRBJ1-1; D unresolved. The CDR3 consists of 13 residues. Per germline, CDR1 SGDLS and CDR2 YYNGEE. V was cut by 1 base and J by 0 bases, with 4 bases left in between.

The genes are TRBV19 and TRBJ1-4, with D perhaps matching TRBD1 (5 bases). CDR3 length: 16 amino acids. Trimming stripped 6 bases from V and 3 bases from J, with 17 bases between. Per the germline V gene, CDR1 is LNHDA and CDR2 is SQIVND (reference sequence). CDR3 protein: CASRPQGGRSNEKLFF. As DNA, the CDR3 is TGTGCCAGTAGGCCCCAGGGAGGGAGATCTAATGAAAAACTGTTTTTT. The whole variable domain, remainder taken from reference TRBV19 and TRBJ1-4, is DGGITQSPKYLFRKEGQNVTLSCEQNLNHDAMYWYRQDPGQGLRLIYYSQIVNDFQKGDIAEGYSVSREKKESFPLTVTSAQKNPTAFYLCASRPQGGRSNEKLFFGSGTQLSVL.

The CDR3 loop is CASSQRGVPGYNEQFF. In nucleotides, the CDR3 is TGTGCCAGCAGCCAACGCGGGGTCCCTGGGTACAATGAGCAGTTCTTC. J is TRBJ2-1 and V is TRBV3-1 (or the pseudogene TRBV3-2); maybe TRBD2 (6 bases). This CDR3 has 16 amino acids. The ends were cut back, 2 bases at V and 4 bases at J, with 15 bases in the middle. CDR1 is LGHDT and CDR2 is YNNKEL in the germline V gene (reference sequence).

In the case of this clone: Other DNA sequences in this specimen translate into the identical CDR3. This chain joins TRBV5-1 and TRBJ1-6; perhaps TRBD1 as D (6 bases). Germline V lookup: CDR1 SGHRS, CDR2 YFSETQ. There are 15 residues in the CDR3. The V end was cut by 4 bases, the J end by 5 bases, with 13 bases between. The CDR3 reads CASSGQGLDNSPLHF. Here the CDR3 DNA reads TGCGCCAGCAGCGGGCAGGGGCTGGATAATTCACCCCTCCACTTT.

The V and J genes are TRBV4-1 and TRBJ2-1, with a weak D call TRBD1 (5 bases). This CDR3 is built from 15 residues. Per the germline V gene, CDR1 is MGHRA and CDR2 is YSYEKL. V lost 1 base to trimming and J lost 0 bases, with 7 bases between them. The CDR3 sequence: CASSQGRDSYNEQFF. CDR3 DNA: TGCGCCAGCAGCCAAGGCAGGGACTCCTACAATGAGCAGTTCTTC.

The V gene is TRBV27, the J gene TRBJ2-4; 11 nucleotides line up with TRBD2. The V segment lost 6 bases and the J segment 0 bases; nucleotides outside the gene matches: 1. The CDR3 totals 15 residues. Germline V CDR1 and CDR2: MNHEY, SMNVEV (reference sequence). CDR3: CASRTSGRAKNIQYF. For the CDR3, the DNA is TGTGCCAGCAGAACTAGCGGGAGAGCCAAAAACATTCAGTACTTC.

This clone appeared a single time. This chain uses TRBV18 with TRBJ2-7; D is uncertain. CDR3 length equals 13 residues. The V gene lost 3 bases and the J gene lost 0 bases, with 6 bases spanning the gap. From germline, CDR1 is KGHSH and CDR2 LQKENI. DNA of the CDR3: TGTGCCAGCTCACCCCTAGGCTCCTACGAGCAGTACTTC. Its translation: CASSPLGSYEQYF. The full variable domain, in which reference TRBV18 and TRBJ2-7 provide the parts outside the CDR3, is NAGVMQNPRHLVRRRGQEARLRCSPMKGHSHVYWYRQLPEEGLKFMVYLQKENIIDESGMPKERFSAEFPKEGPSILRIQQVVRGDSAAYFCASSPLGSYEQYFGPGTRLTVT.

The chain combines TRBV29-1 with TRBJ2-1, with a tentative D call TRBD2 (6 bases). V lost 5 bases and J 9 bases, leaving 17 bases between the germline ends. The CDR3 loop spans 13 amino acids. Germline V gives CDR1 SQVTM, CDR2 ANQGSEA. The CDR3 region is CSVLPRESPEQFF. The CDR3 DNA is TGCAGCGTTTTACCCCGGGAGTCCCCTGAGCAGTTCTTC.